Only one count was recorded for the clone carrying this T cell receptor beta chain. Original processing methods: Amplified reference gene primers provided the basis for estimating nucleated cell counts. This table comes from immunoSEQ multiplex PCR, and its TCRdb copy is limited to in-frame clones, with some not included. The DNA gave D and trimming, while V, J and clone size come from that table. In the table there are approximately 260,000 clones, around 83% of which are singletons. The CDR3 totals 13 residues. Germline CDR1 is SGHNT and CDR2 is YYREEE (reference sequence). Trimming stripped 7 bases from V and 4 bases from J, with 13 bases between. This sample was included in a study of blood T cell repertoires in COVID-19. Study at large: The United States, Italy and Spain were the sources of the acute and convalescent COVID-19 samples.

Living in 24 US areas, the participants were between roughly 18 and 90 years of age. The sequence was obtained from a woman in her fifties or sixties who had been exposed to COVID-19. Material for sequencing was PBMCs or T cells enriched from blood (not recorded which). The chain joins TRBV5-4 to TRBJ2-3; perhaps TRBD2 as D (6 bases). CDR3 region: CASGGAGADTQYF. The DNA for the CDR3 is TGTGCCAGCGGGGGAGCGGGCGCAGATACGCAGTATTTT.